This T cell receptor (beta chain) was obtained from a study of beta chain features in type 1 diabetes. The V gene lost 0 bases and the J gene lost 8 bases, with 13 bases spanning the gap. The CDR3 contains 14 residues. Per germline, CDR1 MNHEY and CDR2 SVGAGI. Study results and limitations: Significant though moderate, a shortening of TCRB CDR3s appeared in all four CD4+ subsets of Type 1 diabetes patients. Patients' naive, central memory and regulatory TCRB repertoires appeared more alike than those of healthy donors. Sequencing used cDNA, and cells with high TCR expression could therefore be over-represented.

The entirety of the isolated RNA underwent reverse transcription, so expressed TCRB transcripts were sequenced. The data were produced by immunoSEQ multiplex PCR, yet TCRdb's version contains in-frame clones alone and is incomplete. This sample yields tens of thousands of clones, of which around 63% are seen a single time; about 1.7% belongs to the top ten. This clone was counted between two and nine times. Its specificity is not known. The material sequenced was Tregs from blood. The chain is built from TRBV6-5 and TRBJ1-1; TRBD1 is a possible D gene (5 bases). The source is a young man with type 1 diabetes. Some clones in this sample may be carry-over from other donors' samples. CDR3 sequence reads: CASSYSGGQTEAFF. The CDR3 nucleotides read TGTGCCAGCAGTTACTCCGGGGGTCAGACGGAAGCTTTCTTT.